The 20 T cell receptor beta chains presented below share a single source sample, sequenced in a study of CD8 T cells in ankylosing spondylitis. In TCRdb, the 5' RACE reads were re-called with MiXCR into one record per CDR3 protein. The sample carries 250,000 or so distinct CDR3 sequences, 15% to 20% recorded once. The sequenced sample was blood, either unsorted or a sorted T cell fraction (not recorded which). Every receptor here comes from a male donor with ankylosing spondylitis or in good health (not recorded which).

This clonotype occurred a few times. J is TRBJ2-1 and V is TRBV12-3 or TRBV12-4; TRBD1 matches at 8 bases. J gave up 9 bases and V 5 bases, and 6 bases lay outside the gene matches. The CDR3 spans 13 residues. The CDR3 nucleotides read TGTGCCAGCAGTCCAGGGGGCCGGAGTGAGCAGTTCTTC. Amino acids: CASSPGGRSEQFF.

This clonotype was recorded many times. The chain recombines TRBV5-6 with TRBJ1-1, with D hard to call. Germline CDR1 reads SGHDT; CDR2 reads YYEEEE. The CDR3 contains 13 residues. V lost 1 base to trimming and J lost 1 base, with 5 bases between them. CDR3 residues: CASSLWGNTEAFF. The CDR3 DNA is TGTGCCAGCAGCTTGTGGGGGAACACTGAAGCTTTCTTT.

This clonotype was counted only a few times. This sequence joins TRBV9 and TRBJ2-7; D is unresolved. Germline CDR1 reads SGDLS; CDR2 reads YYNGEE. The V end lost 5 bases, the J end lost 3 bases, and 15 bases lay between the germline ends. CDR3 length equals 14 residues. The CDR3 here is CASSAMVSDYEQYF. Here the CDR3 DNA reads TGTGCCAGCAGTGCTATGGTTTCGGACTACGAGCAGTACTTC.

CDR3 in amino acids: CASSDVLAGGQFF. CDR3 coding DNA: TGTGCCAGCAGTGACGTACTAGCGGGAGGCCAATTCTTC. The rearrangement joins TRBV6-1 to TRBJ2-1; TRBD2 matches at 12 bases. The CDR3 sequence is 13 residues long. V dropped 3 bases and J dropped 16; count of bases not matched to a gene: 7. Germline loops: CDR1 MNHNS, CDR2 SASEGT.

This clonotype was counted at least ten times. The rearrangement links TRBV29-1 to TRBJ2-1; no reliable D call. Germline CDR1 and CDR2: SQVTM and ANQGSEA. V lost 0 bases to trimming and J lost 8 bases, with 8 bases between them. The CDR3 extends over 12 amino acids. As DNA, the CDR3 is TGCAGCGTTGAAGATCTTGGCTATGAGCAGTTCTTC. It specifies CSVEDLGYEQFF.

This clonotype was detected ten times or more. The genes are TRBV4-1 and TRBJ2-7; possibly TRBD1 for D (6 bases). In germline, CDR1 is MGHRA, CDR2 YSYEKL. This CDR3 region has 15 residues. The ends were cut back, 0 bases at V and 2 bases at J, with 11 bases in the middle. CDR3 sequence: CASSQEKGVPYEQYF. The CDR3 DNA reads TGCGCCAGCAGCCAAGAAAAGGGGGTGCCCTACGAGCAGTACTTC.

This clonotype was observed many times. CDR3 in DNA: TGTGCCAGCAGCTTAACTAGCGGGAGTATGTACGAGCAGTACTTC. It encodes CASSLTSGSMYEQYF. The chain joins TRBV5-4 to TRBJ2-7; 11 bases are shared with TRBD2. This CDR3 contains 15 residues. Germline trimming cut 2 bases from V and 4 bases from J; bases unmatched to any gene: 5. Looked up from germline, CDR1 is SGHNT and CDR2 is YYREEE (reference sequence).

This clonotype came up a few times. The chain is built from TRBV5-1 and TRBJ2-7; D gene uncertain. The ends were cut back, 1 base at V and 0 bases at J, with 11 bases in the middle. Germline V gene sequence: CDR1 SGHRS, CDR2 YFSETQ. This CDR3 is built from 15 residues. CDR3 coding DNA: TGCGCCAGCAGCTTGTTTCCGGGCGGCTCCTACGAGCAGTACTTC. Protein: CASSLFPGGSYEQYF.

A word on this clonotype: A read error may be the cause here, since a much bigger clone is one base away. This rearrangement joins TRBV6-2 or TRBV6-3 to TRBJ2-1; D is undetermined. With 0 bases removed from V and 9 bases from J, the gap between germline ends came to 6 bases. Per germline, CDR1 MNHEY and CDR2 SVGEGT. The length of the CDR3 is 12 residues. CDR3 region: CASSYSFAEQFF. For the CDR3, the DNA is TGTGCCAGCAGTTACTCGTTCGCTGAGCAGTTCTTC.

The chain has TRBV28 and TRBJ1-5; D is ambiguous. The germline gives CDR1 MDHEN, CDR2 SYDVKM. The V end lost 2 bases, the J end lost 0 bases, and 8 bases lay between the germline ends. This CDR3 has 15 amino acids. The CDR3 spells CASSLADGSNQPQHF. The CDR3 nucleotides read TGTGCCAGCAGTTTAGCAGACGGTAGCAATCAGCCCCAGCATTTT.

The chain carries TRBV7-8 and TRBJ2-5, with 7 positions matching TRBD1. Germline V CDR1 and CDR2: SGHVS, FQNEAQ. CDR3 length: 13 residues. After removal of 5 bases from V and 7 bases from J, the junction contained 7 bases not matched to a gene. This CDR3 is CASSVTGVVTQYF. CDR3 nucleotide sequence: TGTGCCAGCAGCGTTACAGGGGTTGTGACCCAGTACTTC.

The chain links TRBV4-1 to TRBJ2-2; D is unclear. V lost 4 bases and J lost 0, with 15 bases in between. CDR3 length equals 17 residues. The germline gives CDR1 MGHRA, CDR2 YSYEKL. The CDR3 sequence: CASSPPSRPANTGELFF. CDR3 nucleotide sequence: TGCGCCAGCAGCCCCCCCTCGAGGCCTGCGAACACCGGGGAGCTGTTTTTT.

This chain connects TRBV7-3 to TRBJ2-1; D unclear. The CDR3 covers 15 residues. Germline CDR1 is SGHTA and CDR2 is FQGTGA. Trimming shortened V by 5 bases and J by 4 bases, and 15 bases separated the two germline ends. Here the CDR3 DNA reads TGTGCCAGCAGCGCTTACAGTACTGGATACAATGAGCAGTTCTTC. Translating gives CASSAYSTGYNEQFF.

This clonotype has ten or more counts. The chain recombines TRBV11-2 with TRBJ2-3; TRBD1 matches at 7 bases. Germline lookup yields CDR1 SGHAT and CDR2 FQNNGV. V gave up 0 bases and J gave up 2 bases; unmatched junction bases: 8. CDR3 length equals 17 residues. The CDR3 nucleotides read TGTGCCAGCAGCTTAGATATCCCTACAGGGGCCACAGATACGCAGTATTTT. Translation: CASSLDIPTGATDTQYF. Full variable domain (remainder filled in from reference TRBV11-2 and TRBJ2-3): EAGVAQSPRYKIIEKRQSVAFWCNPISGHATLYWYQQILGQGPKLLIQFQNNGVVDDSQLPKDRFSAERLKGVDSTLKIQPAKLEDSAVYLCASSLDIPTGATDTQYFGPGTRLTVL.

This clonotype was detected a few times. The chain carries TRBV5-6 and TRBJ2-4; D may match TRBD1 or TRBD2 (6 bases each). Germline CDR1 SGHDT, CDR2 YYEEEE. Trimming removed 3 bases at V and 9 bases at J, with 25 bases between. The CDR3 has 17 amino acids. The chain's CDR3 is CASSSLEEGVRAGIQYF. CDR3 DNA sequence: TGTGCCAGCAGCTCTTTGGAGGAGGGGGTCCGCGCGGGCATTCAGTACTTC.

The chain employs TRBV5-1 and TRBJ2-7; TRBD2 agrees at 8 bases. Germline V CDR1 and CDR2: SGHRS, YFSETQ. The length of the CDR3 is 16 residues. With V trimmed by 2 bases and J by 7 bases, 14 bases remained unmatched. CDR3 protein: CASSFTSGIRTGEQYF. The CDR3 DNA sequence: TGCGCCAGCAGCTTTACTAGCGGAATACGAACTGGAGAGCAGTACTTC. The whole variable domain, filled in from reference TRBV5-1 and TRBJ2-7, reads KAGVTQTPRYLIKTRGQQVTLSCSPISGHRSVSWYQQTPGQGLQFLFEYFSETQRNKGNFPGRFSGRQFSNSRSEMNVSTLELGDSALYLCASSFTSGIRTGEQYFGPGTRLTVT.

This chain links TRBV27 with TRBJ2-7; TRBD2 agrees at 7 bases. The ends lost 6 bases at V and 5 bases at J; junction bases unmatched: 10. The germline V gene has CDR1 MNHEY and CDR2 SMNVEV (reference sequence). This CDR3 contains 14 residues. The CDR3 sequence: CASSLRGTTDEQYF. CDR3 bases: TGTGCCAGCAGCCTCAGAGGGACTACGGACGAGCAGTACTTC.

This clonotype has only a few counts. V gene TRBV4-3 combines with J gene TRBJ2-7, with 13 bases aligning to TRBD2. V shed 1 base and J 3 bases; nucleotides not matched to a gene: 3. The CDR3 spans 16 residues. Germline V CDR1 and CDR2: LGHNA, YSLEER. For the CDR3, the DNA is TGCGCCAGCAGCCAAGTGACTAGCGGGGGGTACTACGAGCAGTACTTC. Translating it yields CASSQVTSGGYYEQYF.

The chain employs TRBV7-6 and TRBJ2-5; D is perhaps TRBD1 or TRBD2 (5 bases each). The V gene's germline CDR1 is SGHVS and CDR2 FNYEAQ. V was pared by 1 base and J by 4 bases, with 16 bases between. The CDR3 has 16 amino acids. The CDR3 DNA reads TGTGCCAGCAGCTTAGATTCGGGACGGGTAACAGAGACCCAGTACTTC. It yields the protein CASSLDSGRVTETQYF.

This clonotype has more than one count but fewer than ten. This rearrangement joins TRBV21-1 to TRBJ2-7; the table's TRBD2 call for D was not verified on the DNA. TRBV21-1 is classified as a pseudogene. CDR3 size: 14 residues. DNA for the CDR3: TGTGCCAGCAGCAATAGCGGGAGGGTCTACGAGCAGTACTTC. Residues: CASSNSGRVYEQYF.